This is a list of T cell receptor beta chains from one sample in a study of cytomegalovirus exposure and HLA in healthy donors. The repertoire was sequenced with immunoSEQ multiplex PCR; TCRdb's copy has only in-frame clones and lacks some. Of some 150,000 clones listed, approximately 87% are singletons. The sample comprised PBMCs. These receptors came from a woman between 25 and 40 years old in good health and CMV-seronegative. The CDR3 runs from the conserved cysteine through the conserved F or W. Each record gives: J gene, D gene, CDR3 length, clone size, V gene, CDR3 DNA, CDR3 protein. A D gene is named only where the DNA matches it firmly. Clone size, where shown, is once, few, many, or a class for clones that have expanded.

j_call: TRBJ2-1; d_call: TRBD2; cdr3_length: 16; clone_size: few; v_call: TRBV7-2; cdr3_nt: TGTGCCAGCAGCTTAGTGGTTTCTAGCGGAGCCAATGAGCAGTTCTTC; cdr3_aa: CASSLVVSSGANEQFF
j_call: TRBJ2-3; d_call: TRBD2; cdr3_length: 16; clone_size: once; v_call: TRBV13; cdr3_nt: TGTGCCAGCAGCTTCGGACTAGCGGGTGATCCGGATACGCAGTATTTT; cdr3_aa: CASSFGLAGDPDTQYF
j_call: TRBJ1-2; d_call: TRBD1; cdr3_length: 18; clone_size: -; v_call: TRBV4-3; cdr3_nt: TGCGCCAGCAGCCAAGTGGGGGGCCCGGGACAGCCCTTTGGGGGCTACACCTTC; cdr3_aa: CASSQVGGPGQPFGGYTF
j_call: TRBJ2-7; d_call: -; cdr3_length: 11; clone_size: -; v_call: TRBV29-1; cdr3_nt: TGCAGCGTTGACAGGGGTGGCGAGCAGTACTTC; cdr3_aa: CSVDRGGEQYF
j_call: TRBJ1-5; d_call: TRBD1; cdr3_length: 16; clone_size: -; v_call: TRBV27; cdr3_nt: TGTGCCAGCAGTCCAAGGACAGGGCGGCGCAATCAGCCCCAGCATTTT; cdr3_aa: CASSPRTGRRNQPQHF
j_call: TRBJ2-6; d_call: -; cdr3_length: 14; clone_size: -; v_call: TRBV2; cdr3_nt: TGTGCCATACTCGGAGGCTCTGGGGCCAACGTCCTGACTTTC; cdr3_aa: CAILGGSGANVLTF
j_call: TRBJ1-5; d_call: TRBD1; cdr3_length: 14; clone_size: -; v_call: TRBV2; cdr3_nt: TGTGCCAGCAGTGAGCAACAGGGGAGGCAGCCCCAGCATTTT; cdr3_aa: CASSEQQGRQPQHF
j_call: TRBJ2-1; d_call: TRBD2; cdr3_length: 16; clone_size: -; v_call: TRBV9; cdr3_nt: TGTGCCAGCAGCGTAGACGTGGGGACTAATCACAATGAGCAGTTCTTC; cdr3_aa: CASSVDVGTNHNEQFF
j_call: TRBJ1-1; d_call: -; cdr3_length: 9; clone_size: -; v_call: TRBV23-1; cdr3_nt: TGCGCCAGCAGTCCGGGAGCTTTCTTT; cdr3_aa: CASSPGAFF
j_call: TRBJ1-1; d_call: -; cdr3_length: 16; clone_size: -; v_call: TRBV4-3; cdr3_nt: TGCGCCAGCAGCCAAGGGGAGGGGACCGGGAACACTGAAGCTTTCTTT; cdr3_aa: CASSQGEGTGNTEAFF
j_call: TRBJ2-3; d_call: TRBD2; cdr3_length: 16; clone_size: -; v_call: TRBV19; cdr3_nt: TGTGCCAGTAGTATAGGGGGCGGGAGAGGTACAGATACGCAGTATTTT; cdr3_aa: CASSIGGGRGTDTQYF
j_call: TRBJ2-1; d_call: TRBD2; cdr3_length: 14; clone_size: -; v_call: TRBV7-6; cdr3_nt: TGTGCCAGCAGCTCAGCGGGAGAAATCAATGAGCAGTTCTTC; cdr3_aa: CASSSAGEINEQFF
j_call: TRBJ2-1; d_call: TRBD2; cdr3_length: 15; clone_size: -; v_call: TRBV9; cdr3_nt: TGTGCCAGCAGCGTTAGCGGGACAATATACAATGAGCAGTTCTTC; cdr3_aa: CASSVSGTIYNEQFF
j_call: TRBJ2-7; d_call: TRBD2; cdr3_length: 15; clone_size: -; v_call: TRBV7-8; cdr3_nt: TGTGCCAGCAGCTTGGAGACTAGCGGGAGTTATGAGCAGTACTTC; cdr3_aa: CASSLETSGSYEQYF
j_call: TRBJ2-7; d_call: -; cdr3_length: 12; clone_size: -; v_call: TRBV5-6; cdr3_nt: TGTGCCAGCAGCGAAAGCTCCTACGAGCAGTACTTC; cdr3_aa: CASSESSYEQYF
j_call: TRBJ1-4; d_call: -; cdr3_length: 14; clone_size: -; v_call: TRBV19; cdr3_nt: TGTGCCAGTAGTACTGGACAGATGGACGAAAAACTGTTTTTT; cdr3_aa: CASSTGQMDEKLFF
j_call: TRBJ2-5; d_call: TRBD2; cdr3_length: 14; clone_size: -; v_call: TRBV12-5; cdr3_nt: TGTGCTAGTGCCCGTGCGGGGGGGCGGGAGACCCAGTACTTC; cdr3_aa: CASARAGGRETQYF
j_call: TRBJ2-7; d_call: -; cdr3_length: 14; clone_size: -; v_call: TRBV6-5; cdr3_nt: TGTGCCAGCAGTTACCGGGGGGACACCTACGAGCAGTACTTC; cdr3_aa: CASSYRGDTYEQYF
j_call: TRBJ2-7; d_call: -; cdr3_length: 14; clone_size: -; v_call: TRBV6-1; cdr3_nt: TGTGCCAGCCTGGAGGGGTCGAGCTCCTACGAGCAGTACTTC; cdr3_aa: CASLEGSSSYEQYF
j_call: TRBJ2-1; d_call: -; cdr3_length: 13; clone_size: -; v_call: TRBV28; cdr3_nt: TGTGCCAGCAGTCGGCCATGGGGCGATGAGCAGTTCTTC; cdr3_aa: CASSRPWGDEQFF
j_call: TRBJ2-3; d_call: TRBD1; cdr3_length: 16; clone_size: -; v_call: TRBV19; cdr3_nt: TGTGCCAGTAGTACCCGACAGGGATGGGGTACAGATACGCAGTATTTT; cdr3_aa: CASSTRQGWGTDTQYF
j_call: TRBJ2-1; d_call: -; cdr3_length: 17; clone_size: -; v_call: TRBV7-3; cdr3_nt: TGTGCCAGCAGCTTGGGACAAGCCCTCGGGCGTTACAATGAGCAGTTCTTC; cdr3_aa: CASSLGQALGRYNEQFF
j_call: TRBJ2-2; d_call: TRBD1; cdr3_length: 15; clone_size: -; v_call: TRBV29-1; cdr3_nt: TGCAGCGCTAGCGTGACAGGGGTGAACACCGGGGAGCTGTTTTTT; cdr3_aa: CSASVTGVNTGELFF
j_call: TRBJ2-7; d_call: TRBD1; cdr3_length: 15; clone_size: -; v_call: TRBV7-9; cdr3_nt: TGTGCCAACAGCTTATGGGGCAAGGGGGCAGGCGAGCAGTACTTC; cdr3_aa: CANSLWGKGAGEQYF
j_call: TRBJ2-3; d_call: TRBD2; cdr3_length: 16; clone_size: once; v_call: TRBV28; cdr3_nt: TGTGCCAGCAGTTTAGGGGCTAGCGGGGACACAGATACGCAGTATTTT; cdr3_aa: CASSLGASGDTDTQYF
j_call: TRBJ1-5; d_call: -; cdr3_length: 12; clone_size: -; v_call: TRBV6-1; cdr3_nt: TGTGCCAGCAGTGTAACAGGGAGGCCCCAGCATTTT; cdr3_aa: CASSVTGRPQHF
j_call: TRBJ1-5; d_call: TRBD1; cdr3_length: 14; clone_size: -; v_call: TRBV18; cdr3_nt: TGTGCCAGCTCAGCAGACAGGGTCGACCAGCCCCAGCATTTT; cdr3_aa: CASSADRVDQPQHF
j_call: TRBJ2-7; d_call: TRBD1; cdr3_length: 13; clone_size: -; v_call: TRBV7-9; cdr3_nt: TGTGCCAGCAGCATGGGACAGGTCTACGAGCAGTACTTC; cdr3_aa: CASSMGQVYEQYF
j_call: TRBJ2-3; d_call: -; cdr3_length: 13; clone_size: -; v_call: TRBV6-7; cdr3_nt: TGTGCCAGCAAACTACTAGCAACAGATACGCAGTATTTT; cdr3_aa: CASKLLATDTQYF
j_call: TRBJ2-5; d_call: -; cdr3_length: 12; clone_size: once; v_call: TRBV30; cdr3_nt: TGTGCCTGGAGTGTCTACAGAGAGACCCAGTACTTC; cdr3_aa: CAWSVYRETQYF
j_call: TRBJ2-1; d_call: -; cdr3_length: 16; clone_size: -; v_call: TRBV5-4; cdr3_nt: TGTGCCAGCACCCACGGACTTACGAGCTCCTACAATGAGCAGTTCTTC; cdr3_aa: CASTHGLTSSYNEQFF
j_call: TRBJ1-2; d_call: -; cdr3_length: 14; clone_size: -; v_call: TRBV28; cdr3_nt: TGTGCCAGCAGTGAACAGCCCCCGGGGTATGGCTACACCTTC; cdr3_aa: CASSEQPPGYGYTF
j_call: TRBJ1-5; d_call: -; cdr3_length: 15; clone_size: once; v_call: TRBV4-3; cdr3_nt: TGCGCCAGCAGCCAAGAACCCGGGAGAGGAGTAACCCAGCATTTT; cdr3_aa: CASSQEPGRGVTQHF
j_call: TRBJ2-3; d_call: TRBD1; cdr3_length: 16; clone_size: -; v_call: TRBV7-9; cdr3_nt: TGTGCCAGCAGCCCCAGGACAGGGGGTAGAACAGATACGCAGTATTTT; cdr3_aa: CASSPRTGGRTDTQYF
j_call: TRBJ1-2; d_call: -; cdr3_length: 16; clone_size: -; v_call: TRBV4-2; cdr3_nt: TGTGCCAGCAGCCAAGATCCCGCCGGGACTATGCATGGCTACACCTTC; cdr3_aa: CASSQDPAGTMHGYTF
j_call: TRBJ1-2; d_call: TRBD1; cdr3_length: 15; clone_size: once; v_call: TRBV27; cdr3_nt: TGTGCCAGCAGTTCAAGGGACAGGGGAAAGAATGGCTACACCTTC; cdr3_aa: CASSSRDRGKNGYTF
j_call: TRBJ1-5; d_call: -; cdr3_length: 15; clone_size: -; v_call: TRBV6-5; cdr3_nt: TGTGCCAGCAGCCAGGGACATTTCGGGGATCAGCCCCAGCATTTT; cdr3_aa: CASSQGHFGDQPQHF
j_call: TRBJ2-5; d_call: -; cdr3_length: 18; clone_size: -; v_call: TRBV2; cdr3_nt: TGTGCCAGCAGTGGAGGATACCTCTTGGTTAGACCCCAAGAGACCCAGTACTTC; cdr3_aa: CASSGGYLLVRPQETQYF
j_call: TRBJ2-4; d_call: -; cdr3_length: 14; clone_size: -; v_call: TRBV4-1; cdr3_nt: TGCGCCAGCAGCCATGGACTAGCCAAAAACATTCAGTACTTC; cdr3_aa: CASSHGLAKNIQYF
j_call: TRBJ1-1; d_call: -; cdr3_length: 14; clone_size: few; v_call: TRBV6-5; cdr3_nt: TGTGCCAGCAGTGGCCGGGACAAGAACACTGAAGCTTTCTTT; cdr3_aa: CASSGRDKNTEAFF
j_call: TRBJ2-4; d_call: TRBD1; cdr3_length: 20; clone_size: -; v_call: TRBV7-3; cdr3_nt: TGTGCCAGCAGCTTACTCTATTGGGACAGGGGGATCGGCGCCAAAAACATTCAGTACTTC; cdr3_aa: CASSLLYWDRGIGAKNIQYF
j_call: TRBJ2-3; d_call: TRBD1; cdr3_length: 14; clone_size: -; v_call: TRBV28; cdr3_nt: TGTGCCAGCAGGGGACAGGGGGGCACAGATACGCAGTATTTT; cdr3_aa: CASRGQGGTDTQYF
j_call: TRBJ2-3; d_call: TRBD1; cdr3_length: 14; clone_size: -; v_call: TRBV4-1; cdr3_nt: TGCGCCAGCAGCTCGGGGACAGGGCCAGATACGCAGTATTTT; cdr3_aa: CASSSGTGPDTQYF
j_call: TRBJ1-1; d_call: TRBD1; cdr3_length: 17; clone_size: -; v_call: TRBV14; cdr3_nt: TGTGCCAGCAGCCAAACCCGTTACAGGGGAGAGAACACTGAAGCTTTCTTT; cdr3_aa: CASSQTRYRGENTEAFF
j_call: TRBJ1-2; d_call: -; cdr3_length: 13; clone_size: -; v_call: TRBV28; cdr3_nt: TGTGCCAGCAGTTTCCAGGTTAACTATGGCTACACCTTC; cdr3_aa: CASSFQVNYGYTF
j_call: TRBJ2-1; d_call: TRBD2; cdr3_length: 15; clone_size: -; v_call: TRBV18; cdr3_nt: TGTGCCAGCTCACCGCCTCACGGGGGGTTAGGCGAGCAGTTCTTC; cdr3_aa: CASSPPHGGLGEQFF
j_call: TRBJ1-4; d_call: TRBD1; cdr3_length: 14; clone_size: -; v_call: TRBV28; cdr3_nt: TGTGCCAGCAGTTTATACAGGGGGCAGGGAAAACTGTTTTTT; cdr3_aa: CASSLYRGQGKLFF
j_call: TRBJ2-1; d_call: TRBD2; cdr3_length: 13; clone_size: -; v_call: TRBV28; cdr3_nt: TGTGCCAGCAGTTTTGGACTAGTCTACGGGCAGTTCTTC; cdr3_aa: CASSFGLVYGQFF
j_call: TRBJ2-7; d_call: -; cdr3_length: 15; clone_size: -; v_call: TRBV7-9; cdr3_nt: TGTGCCAGCAGCAAACTTTGGGTCAGGGGCGGCGAGCAGTACTTC; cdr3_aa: CASSKLWVRGGEQYF
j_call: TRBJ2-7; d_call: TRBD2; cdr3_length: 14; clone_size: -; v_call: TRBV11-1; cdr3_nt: TGTGCCAGCAGCTTGGATAGACTAGCGGCCGAGCAGTACTTC; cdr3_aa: CASSLDRLAAEQYF
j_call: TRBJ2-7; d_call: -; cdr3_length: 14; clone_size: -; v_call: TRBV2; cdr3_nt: TGTGCCAGCACCTGGGGAACTAGTATTTACGAGCAGTACTTC; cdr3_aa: CASTWGTSIYEQYF
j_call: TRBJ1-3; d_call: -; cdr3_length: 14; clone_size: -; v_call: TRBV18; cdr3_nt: TGTGCCAGCTCACCAAACTTCCGAGGAAACACCATATATTTT; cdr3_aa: CASSPNFRGNTIYF
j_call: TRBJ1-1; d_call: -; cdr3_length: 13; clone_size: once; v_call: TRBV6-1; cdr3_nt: TGTGCCAGCAGTGAAGGGGAGGGAAGGGAGGCTTTCTTT; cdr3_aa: CASSEGEGREAFF
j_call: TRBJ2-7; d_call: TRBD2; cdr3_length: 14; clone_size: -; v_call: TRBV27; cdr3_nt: TGTGCCAGCAGGATAGCGGGAGCACACTACGAGCAGTACTTC; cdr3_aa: CASRIAGAHYEQYF